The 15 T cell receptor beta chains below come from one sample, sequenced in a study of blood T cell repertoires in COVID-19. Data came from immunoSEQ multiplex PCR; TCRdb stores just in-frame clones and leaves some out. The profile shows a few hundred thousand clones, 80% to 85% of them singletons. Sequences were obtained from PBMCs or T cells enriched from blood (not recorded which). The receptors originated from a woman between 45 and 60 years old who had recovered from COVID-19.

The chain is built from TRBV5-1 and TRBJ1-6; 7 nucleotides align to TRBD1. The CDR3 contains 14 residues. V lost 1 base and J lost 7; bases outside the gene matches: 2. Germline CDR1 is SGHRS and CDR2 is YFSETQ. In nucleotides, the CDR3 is TGCGCCAGCAGCTTGACAGGGGAGAATTCACCCCTCCACTTT. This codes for CASSLTGENSPLHF.

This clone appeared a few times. The CDR3 spells CASSQDQGTGAYEQYF. The CDR3 DNA reads as TGTGCCAGCAGCCAAGATCAAGGGACAGGGGCCTACGAGCAGTACTTC. The genes are TRBV3-1 (or the pseudogene TRBV3-2) and TRBJ2-7; the match to TRBD1 covers 10 bases. CDR3 length: 16 residues. CDR1 is LGHDT, CDR2 YNNKEL, per germline (reference sequence). V was pared by 0 bases and J by 2 bases, with 4 bases of the junction left unmatched.

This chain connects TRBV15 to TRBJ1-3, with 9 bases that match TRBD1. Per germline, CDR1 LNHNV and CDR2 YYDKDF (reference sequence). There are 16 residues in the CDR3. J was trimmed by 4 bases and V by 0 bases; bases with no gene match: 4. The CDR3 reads CATSRDLDRGGNTIYF. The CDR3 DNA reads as TGTGCCACCAGCAGAGATCTGGACAGGGGAGGAAACACCATATATTTT.

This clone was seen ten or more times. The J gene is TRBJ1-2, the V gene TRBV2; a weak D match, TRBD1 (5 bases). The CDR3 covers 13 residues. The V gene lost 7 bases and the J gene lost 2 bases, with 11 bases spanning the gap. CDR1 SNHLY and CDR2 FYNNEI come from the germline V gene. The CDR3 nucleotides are TGTGCCAGCATTCCGACAGCGAACTATGGCTACACCTTC. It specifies CASIPTANYGYTF.

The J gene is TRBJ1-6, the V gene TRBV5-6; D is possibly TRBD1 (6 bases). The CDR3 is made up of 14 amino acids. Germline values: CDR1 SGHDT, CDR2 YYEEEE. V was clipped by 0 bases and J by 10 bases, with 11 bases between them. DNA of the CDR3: TGTGCCAGCAGCTTGGCGGGGGGCGCCTCACCCCTCCACTTT. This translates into CASSLAGGASPLHF. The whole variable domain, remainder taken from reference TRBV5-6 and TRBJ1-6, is DAGVTQSPTHLIKTRGQQVTLRCSPKSGHDTVSWYQQALGQGPQFIFQYYEEEERQRGNFPDRFSGHQFPNYSSELNVNALLLGDSALYLCASSLAGGASPLHFGNGTRLTVT.

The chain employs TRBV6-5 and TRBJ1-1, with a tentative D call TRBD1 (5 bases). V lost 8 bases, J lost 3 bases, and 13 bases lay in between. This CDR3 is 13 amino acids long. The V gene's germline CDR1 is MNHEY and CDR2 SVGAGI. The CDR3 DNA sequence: TGTGCCAGCCGTCTCGGGGGGGACACTGAAGCTTTCTTT. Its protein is CASRLGGDTEAFF.

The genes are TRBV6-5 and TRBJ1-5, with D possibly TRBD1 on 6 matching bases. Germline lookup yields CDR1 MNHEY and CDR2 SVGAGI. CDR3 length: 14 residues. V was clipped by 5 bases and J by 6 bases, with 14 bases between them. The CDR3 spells CASSQQGPGQPQHF. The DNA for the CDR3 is TGTGCCAGCAGTCAACAGGGCCCCGGTCAGCCCCAGCATTTT.

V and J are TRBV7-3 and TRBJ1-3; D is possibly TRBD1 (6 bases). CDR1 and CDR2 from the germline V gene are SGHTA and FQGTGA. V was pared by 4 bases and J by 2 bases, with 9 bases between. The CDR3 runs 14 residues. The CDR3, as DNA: TGTGCCAGCAGCTCCGGGACAACTGGAAACACCATATATTTT. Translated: CASSSGTTGNTIYF.

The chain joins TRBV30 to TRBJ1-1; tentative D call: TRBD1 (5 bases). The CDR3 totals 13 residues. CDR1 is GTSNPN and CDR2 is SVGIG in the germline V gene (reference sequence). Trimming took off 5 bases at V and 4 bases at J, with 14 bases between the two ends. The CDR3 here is CAWGDGGGTEAFF. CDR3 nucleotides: TGTGCCTGGGGGGACGGCGGGGGCACTGAAGCTTTCTTT.

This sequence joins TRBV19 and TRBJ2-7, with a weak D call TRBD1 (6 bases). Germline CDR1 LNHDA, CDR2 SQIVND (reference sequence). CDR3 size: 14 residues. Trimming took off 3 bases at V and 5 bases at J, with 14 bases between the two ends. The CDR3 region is CASSISHRDNEQYF. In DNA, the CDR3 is TGTGCCAGTAGTATTAGTCACAGGGATAACGAGCAGTACTTC.

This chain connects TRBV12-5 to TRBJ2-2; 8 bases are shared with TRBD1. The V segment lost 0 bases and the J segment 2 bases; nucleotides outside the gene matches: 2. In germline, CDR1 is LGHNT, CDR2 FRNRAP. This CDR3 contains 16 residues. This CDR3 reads CASGLVQGANTGELFF. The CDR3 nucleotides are TGTGCTAGTGGTTTGGTCCAGGGGGCAAACACCGGGGAGCTGTTTTTT.

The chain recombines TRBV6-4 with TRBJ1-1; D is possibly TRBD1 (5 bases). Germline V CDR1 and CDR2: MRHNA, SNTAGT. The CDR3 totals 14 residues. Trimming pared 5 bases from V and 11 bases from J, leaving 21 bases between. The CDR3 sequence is CASSSAGPGGQAFF. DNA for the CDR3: TGTGCCAGCAGTTCTGCCGGGCCCGGGGGTCAGGCTTTCTTT.

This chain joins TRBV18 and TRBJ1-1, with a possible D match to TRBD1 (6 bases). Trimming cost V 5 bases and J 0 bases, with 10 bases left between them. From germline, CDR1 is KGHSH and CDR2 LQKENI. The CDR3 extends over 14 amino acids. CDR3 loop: CASSTGGMNTEAFF. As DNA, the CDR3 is TGTGCCAGCTCAACGGGGGGCATGAACACTGAAGCTTTCTTT.

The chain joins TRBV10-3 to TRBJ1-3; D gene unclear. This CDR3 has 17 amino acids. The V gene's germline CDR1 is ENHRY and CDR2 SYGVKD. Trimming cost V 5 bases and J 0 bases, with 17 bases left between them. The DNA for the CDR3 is TGTGCCATCAGTCTAAAACCGGACTTCCCCTCTGGAAACACCATATATTTT. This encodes CAISLKPDFPSGNTIYF.

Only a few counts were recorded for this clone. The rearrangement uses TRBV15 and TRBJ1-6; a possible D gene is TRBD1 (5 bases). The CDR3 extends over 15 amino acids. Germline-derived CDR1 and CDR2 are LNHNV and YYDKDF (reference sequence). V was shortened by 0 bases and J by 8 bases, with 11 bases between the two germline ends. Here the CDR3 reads CATSRDWAGDSPLHF. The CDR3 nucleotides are TGTGCCACCAGCAGAGACTGGGCGGGGGATTCACCCCTCCACTTT. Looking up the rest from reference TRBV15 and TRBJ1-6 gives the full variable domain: DAMVIQNPRYQVTQFGKPVTLSCSQTLNHNVMYWYQQKSSQAPKLLFHYYDKDFNNEADTPDNFQSRRPNTSFCFLDIRSPGLGDTAMYLCATSRDWAGDSPLHFGNGTRLTVT.